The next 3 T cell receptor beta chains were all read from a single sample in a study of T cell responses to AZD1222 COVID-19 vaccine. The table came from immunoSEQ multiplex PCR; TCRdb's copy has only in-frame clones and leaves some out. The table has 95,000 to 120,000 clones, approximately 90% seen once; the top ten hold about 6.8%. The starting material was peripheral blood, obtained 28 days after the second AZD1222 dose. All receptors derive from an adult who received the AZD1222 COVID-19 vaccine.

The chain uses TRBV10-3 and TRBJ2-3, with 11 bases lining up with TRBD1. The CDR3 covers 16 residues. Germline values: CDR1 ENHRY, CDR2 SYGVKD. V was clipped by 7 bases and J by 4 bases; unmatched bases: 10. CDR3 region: CAITSRTGGSSDTQYF. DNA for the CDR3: TGTGCCATCACCTCTAGGACAGGGGGCAGTTCAGATACGCAGTATTTT.

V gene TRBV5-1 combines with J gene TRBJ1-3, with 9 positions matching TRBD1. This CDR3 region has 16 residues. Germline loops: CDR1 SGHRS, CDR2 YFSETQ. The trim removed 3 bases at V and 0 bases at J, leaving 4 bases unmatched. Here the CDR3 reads CASSSTQGASGNTIYF. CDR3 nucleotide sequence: TGCGCCAGCAGCTCTACACAGGGGGCCTCTGGAAACACCATATATTTT.

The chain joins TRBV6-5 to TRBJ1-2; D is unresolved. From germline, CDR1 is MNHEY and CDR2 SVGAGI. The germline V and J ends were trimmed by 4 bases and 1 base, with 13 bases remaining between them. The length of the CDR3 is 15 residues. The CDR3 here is CASSLNPTGNYGYTF. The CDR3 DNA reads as TGTGCCAGCAGTTTAAATCCGACGGGTAACTATGGCTACACCTTC.